Reported below is one T cell receptor beta chain. The record originates from a study of blood T cell repertoires in COVID-19. Study-level information: Sites across the United States, Italy and Spain contributed samples from acute and convalescent COVID-19. Sources were T cells, B-cell-depleted T cells, or PBMCs; the material itself was cDNA or gDNA.

CDR1 and CDR2 (germline): MGHDK, SYGVNS. Trimming took 5 bases from V and 8 from J, leaving 12 bases between them. This CDR3 has 13 residues. In the original workflow: Amplification of reference gene primers was used by the study to estimate nucleated cell counts. Assay used: immunoSEQ multiplex PCR; TCRdb lists only in-frame clones, some missing. V, J and clone size reflect that table, while D and trimming were determined from the DNA. The sample shows around 260,000 clones, approximately 93% of them seen only once. The receptor was derived from a woman in her twenties or thirties with COVID-19, enrolled during active disease. The chain links TRBV25-1 to TRBJ1-4, with TRBD1 as a possible D gene (5 bases). Sequencing was performed on peripheral blood. The CDR3 here is CASSLAGSEKLFF. DNA for the CDR3: TGTGCCAGCAGTTTGGCAGGGTCGGAAAAACTGTTTTTT.